Following are 22 T cell receptor beta chains from one sample sequenced in a study of blood T cell repertoires in COVID-19. Produced via immunoSEQ multiplex PCR; TCRdb's table is partial and in-frame only. The sample consists of more than 80,000 clones, around three quarters of them appearing once. Sequencing input: peripheral blood. The receptors stem from a woman aged 80 or over with active or convalescent COVID-19.

V usage is TRBV5-1 and J usage is TRBJ2-7; TRBD2 matches at 9 bases. J gave up 5 bases and V 4 bases, and 13 bases lay outside the gene matches. Germline CDR1 SGHRS, CDR2 YFSETQ. This CDR3 spans 16 amino acids. The CDR3 DNA reads TGCGCCAGCAGCAAAGGGACTAGCTATTTCGACAACGAGCAGTACTTC. Encoded protein: CASSKGTSYFDNEQYF.

This chain connects TRBV4-3 to TRBJ2-4; unclear D gene. The CDR3 runs to 14 residues. The V end was cut by 0 bases, the J end by 8 bases, with 11 bases between. In germline, CDR1 is LGHNA, CDR2 YSLEER. The CDR3 bases are TGCGCCAGCAGCCAAGAACTTGGTAACTACATTCAGTACTTC. It translates to CASSQELGNYIQYF.

This sequence joins TRBV6-5 and TRBJ2-2, with D perhaps TRBD1 (5 bases). Trimming took off 6 bases at V and 2 bases at J, with 13 bases between the two ends. This CDR3 contains 15 residues. Germline V CDR1 and CDR2: MNHEY, SVGAGI. The CDR3 protein is CASSPRDSNTGELFF. CDR3 sequence (DNA): TGTGCCAGCAGCCCCCGTGACAGTAACACCGGGGAGCTGTTTTTT.

The CDR3 DNA sequence: TGCGCCAGCAGTGGCGCAAGCAATCAGCCCCAGCATTTT. Protein product: CASSGASNQPQHF. V gene TRBV10-2 combines with J gene TRBJ1-5, with no clear D. V was clipped by 4 bases and J by 1 base, with 5 bases between them. CDR3 length: 13 residues. Germline CDR1 and CDR2: WSHSY and SAAADI.

The chain joins TRBV4-3 to TRBJ2-7; D is undetermined. Trimming took 0 bases from V and 4 from J, leaving 13 bases between them. Germline lookup yields CDR1 LGHNA and CDR2 YSLEER. The CDR3 has 15 residues. CDR3 sequence: CASSQDPRNGYEQYF. The DNA of the CDR3 is TGCGCCAGCAGCCAAGATCCACGTAACGGGTACGAGCAGTACTTC.

The CDR3 here is CASRAHGTGNQPQHF. The CDR3 DNA sequence: TGTGCCAGCAGAGCCCACGGGACAGGTAATCAGCCCCAGCATTTT. The chain carries TRBV6-5 and TRBJ1-5; 8 bases fit TRBD1. V lost 6 bases, J lost 4 bases, and 8 bases stayed unmatched. In germline, CDR1 is MNHEY, CDR2 SVGAGI. This CDR3 is 15 amino acids long.

A few counts support this clone. The V and J genes are TRBV14 and TRBJ2-7; D is ambiguous. The CDR3 has 13 amino acids. The germline gives CDR1 SGHDN, CDR2 FVKESK. The germline V and J ends were trimmed by 4 bases and 3 bases, with 10 bases remaining between them. DNA for the CDR3: TGTGCCAGCAGCCGCGACATCGGCTACGAGCAGTACTTC. Amino acid sequence: CASSRDIGYEQYF. The full variable domain, rest sourced from reference TRBV14 and TRBJ2-7, is EAGVTQFPSHSVIEKGQTVTLRCDPISGHDNLYWYRRVMGKEIKFLLHFVKESKQDESGMPNNRFLAERTGGTYSTLKVQPAELEDSGVYFCASSRDIGYEQYFGPGTRLTVT.

Only one count was recorded for this clone. This chain uses TRBV2 with TRBJ2-2; the match to TRBD2 covers 9 bases. The germline CDR1 and CDR2 sequences are SNHLY and FYNNEI. The CDR3 totals 16 residues. The junction had 9 bases not matched to a gene; V was cut back by 5 bases and J by 5 bases. CDR3 DNA sequence: TGTGCCAGCAGTCCTGGGGTAGCGGGGGTAACCGGGGAGCTGTTTTTT. Translation gives CASSPGVAGVTGELFF.

This sequence joins TRBV7-2 and TRBJ1-1; TRBD1 matches at 7 bases. CDR1 is SGHTA and CDR2 is FQGNSA in the germline V gene. CDR3 length: 12 residues. Trimming took 1 base from V and 11 from J; bases not matched to a gene: 4. CDR3 DNA sequence: TGTGCCAGCAGCTTAGGAGGGGGCTACGCTTTCTTT. Translating gives CASSLGGGYAFF.

The chain has TRBV19 and TRBJ1-2; perhaps TRBD1 as D (5 bases). The germline CDR1 and CDR2 sequences are LNHDA and SQIVND (reference sequence). The V and J ends lost 4 bases and 10 bases respectively, with 13 bases between them. The CDR3 covers 12 residues. For the CDR3, the DNA is TGTGCCAGTAGTAAACCGGGACTAGACTACACCTTC. Protein sequence: CASSKPGLDYTF.

V usage is TRBV4-3 and J usage is TRBJ2-2, with D possibly being TRBD1 (6 bases). V shed 0 bases and J shed 9 bases, with 11 bases lying between them. The CDR3 consists of 14 residues. In germline, CDR1 is LGHNA, CDR2 YSLEER. Written as DNA, the CDR3 is TGCGCCAGCAGCCAAGAAAACAGGGACCGGGAGCTGTTTTTT. This encodes CASSQENRDRELFF.

J is TRBJ1-2 and V is TRBV28, with 12 bases lining up with TRBD1. This CDR3 contains 14 residues. Germline V gives CDR1 MDHEN, CDR2 SYDVKM. V was pared by 6 bases and J by 7 bases, with 6 bases of the junction left unmatched. CDR3 bases: TGTGCCAGCAGGACGGGACAGGGGGCGGTTGGCTACACCTTC. Residues: CASRTGQGAVGYTF.

The rearrangement joins TRBV30 to TRBJ1-3; 7 bases align to TRBD1. The CDR3 consists of 15 residues. The V segment lost 5 bases and the J segment 0 bases; nucleotides outside the gene matches: 7. Per the germline V gene, CDR1 is GTSNPN and CDR2 is SVGIG (reference sequence). The DNA for the CDR3 is TGTGCCTGGTACAGGGGACTGAGCTCTGGAAACACCATATATTTT. Amino acids: CAWYRGLSSGNTIYF.

The genes are TRBV5-8 and TRBJ1-4, with TRBD1 matching over 9 bases. Germline-derived CDR1 and CDR2 are SGHTS and YDEGEE. CDR3 length equals 16 residues. Trimming at V came to 0 bases and at J to 12 bases, leaving 12 bases not matched to a gene. The CDR3 is CASSLAGDRDSWELFF. For the CDR3, the DNA is TGTGCCAGCAGCTTGGCCGGGGACAGGGACTCATGGGAACTGTTTTTT.

The chain employs TRBV6-1 and TRBJ1-1; TRBD1 might be the D (6 bases). The CDR3 is 16 residues long. The germline V gene has CDR1 MNHNS and CDR2 SASEGT. Trimming took off 2 bases at V and 3 bases at J, with 16 bases between the two ends. The CDR3 nucleotides are TGTGCCAGCAGTGAATTCAGGGGTGGGGTGGACACTGAAGCTTTCTTT. This gives the protein CASSEFRGGVDTEAFF.

This clone is a singleton in its sample. The rearrangement links TRBV6-5 to TRBJ1-5; TRBD1 matches at 9 bases. Germline V gives CDR1 MNHEY, CDR2 SVGAGI. V lost 2 bases to trimming and J lost 6 bases; unmatched junction nucleotides: 8. CDR3 size: 16 residues. The CDR3 spells CASSYTGTGIGQPQHF. The CDR3 DNA reads TGTGCCAGCAGTTACACCGGGACAGGGATTGGTCAGCCCCAGCATTTT.

This chain joins TRBV2 and TRBJ2-2; 7 bases fit TRBD1. J gave up 8 bases and V 7 bases, and 10 bases lay outside the gene matches. The germline gives CDR1 SNHLY, CDR2 FYNNEI. The CDR3 covers 14 residues. The CDR3: CASTQSTGSGELFF. The CDR3 DNA reads as TGTGCCAGCACCCAATCGACAGGGTCGGGGGAGCTGTTTTTT.

This chain uses TRBV27 with TRBJ1-2; tentative D call: TRBD1 (6 bases). CDR3 length: 14 residues. Trimming pared 2 bases from V and 4 bases from J, leaving 11 bases between. The germline V gene has CDR1 MNHEY and CDR2 SMNVEV (reference sequence). The CDR3 nucleotides are TGTGCCAGCAGTTTAACAGGGCAAGGCTATGGCTACACCTTC. This gives the protein CASSLTGQGYGYTF.

The rearrangement links TRBV7-3 to TRBJ2-2; 7 bases align to TRBD1. Germline CDR1 and CDR2: SGHTA and FQGTGA. The CDR3 has 15 residues. V trimming: 1 base; J trimming: 5 bases; junction bases outside the gene matches: 4. CDR3 DNA sequence: TGTGCCAGCAGCTTAAAGGGGGCGCGGACCGGGGAGCTGTTTTTT. Its protein product is CASSLKGARTGELFF.

The chain employs TRBV27 and TRBJ1-1, with unresolved D. The V and J ends lost 6 bases and 5 bases respectively, with 13 bases between them. The V gene's germline CDR1 is MNHEY and CDR2 SMNVEV (reference sequence). This CDR3 is 13 amino acids long. CDR3 residues: CASRDLGRTEAFF. As DNA, the CDR3 is TGTGCCAGCAGGGATTTAGGGAGGACTGAAGCTTTCTTT.

J is TRBJ2-3 and V is TRBV19; D might be TRBD2 (5 bases). V shed 1 base and J shed 0 bases, with 14 bases lying between them. Germline CDR1 and CDR2: LNHDA and SQIVND (reference sequence). This CDR3 is 17 amino acids long. DNA of the CDR3: TGTGCCAGTAGTATAGCTATGACTATCACTAGCACAGATACGCAGTATTTT. Translating gives CASSIAMTITSTDTQYF.

This clone was counted a single time. The gene calls are TRBV6-5 and TRBJ1-5, with TRBD1 matching 9 bases. V was pared by 7 bases and J by 7 bases, with 8 bases of the junction left unmatched. Germline V gene lookup returns CDR1 MNHEY and CDR2 SVGAGI. There are 14 residues in the CDR3. CDR3 DNA: TGTGCCAGCACCCTGGGGACAGGGAAACAGCCCCAGCATTTT. Its protein product is CASTLGTGKQPQHF.